The 16 T cell receptor beta chains reported below all come from one sample, sequenced in a study of blood T cell repertoires in COVID-19. Profiling relied on immunoSEQ multiplex PCR, and the TCRdb table lists in-frame clones only, not all of them. The table lists approximately 15,000 clones, around 80% of them singletons, with approximately 23% in the top ten. The sample comprised peripheral blood. The receptors stem from a man aged 55 to 70 with active or convalescent COVID-19.

This chain uses TRBV5-4 with TRBJ2-7; 8 bases fit TRBD2. CDR1 and CDR2 (germline): SGHNT, YYREEE (reference sequence). V lost 3 bases to trimming and J lost 0 bases; unmatched junction nucleotides: 5. This CDR3 has 15 residues. CDR3 nucleotide sequence: TGTGCCAGCAGCTCCAAGCGGGAGAGCTCCTACGAGCAGTACTTC. Its protein is CASSSKRESSYEQYF.

The rearrangement links TRBV7-2 to TRBJ2-1; TRBD2 matches at 13 bases. V dropped 3 bases and J dropped 7; count of bases not matched to a gene: 3. CDR3 length: 15 residues. CDR1 and CDR2 (germline): SGHTA, FQGNSA. CDR3 protein: CASSFTSGGENEQFF. CDR3 in DNA: TGTGCCAGCAGCTTCACTAGCGGGGGGGAAAATGAGCAGTTCTTC.

The CDR3 loop reads CAWSVRTGNGYTF. As DNA, the CDR3 is TGTGCCTGGAGTGTAAGAACAGGGAATGGCTACACCTTC. The chain links TRBV30 to TRBJ1-2, with a tentative D call TRBD1 (6 bases). V was cut by 0 bases and J by 6 bases, with 11 bases left in between. Germline V lookup: CDR1 GTSNPN, CDR2 SVGIG (reference sequence). The length of the CDR3 is 13 residues.

This clone was seen just once. The chain combines TRBV19 with TRBJ1-4, with D possibly being TRBD1 (6 bases). Germline assignment: CDR1 LNHDA and CDR2 SQIVND (reference sequence). V was shortened by 3 bases and J by 5 bases, with 13 bases between the two germline ends. The CDR3 has 15 residues. The CDR3 DNA reads TGTGCCAGTAGTATCGGAGGACAGATCAATGAAAAACTGTTTTTT. This codes for CASSIGGQINEKLFF. Drawing the rest from reference TRBV19 and TRBJ1-4, the complete variable domain is DGGITQSPKYLFRKEGQNVTLSCEQNLNHDAMYWYRQDPGQGLRLIYYSQIVNDFQKGDIAEGYSVSREKKESFPLTVTSAQKNPTAFYLCASSIGGQINEKLFFGSGTQLSVL.

This clone turned up a few times. The rearrangement links TRBV5-8 to TRBJ2-1, with 7 bases identical to TRBD1. V lost 3 bases, J lost 5 bases, and 5 bases stayed unmatched. The CDR3 length is 14 residues. Germline V gene data show CDR1 as SGHTS and CDR2 as YDEGEE. CDR3 DNA: TGTGCCAGCAGCTCAGGACAGGCACACAATGAGCAGTTCTTC. Translation gives CASSSGQAHNEQFF.

The chain couples TRBV6-5 to TRBJ2-2; 15 nucleotides line up with TRBD2. The CDR3 covers 15 residues. The ends lost 2 bases at V and 9 bases at J; junction bases unmatched: 1. The germline V gene encodes CDR1 MNHEY and CDR2 SVGAGI. The CDR3 loop is CASSYGLAGGRELFF. DNA of the CDR3: TGTGCCAGCAGTTACGGACTAGCGGGAGGGCGGGAGCTGTTTTTT.

This sequence joins TRBV30 and TRBJ1-6; the D gene is possibly TRBD1 (6 bases). The CDR3 covers 13 residues. With 6 bases removed from V and 9 bases from J, the gap between germline ends came to 15 bases. Germline V gene lookup returns CDR1 GTSNPN and CDR2 SVGIG (reference sequence). For the CDR3, the DNA is TGTGCCTGCCACAGGGATTTCTTTTCACCCCTCCACTTT. Protein sequence: CACHRDFFSPLHF.

This chain connects TRBV7-2 to TRBJ1-5; D unresolved. The germline V gene has CDR1 SGHTA and CDR2 FQGNSA. This CDR3 comprises 14 residues. The ends were cut back, 4 bases at V and 0 bases at J, with 7 bases in the middle. CDR3 nucleotides: TGTGCCAGCAGCTATACAGATAGCAATCAGCCCCAGCATTTT. This encodes CASSYTDSNQPQHF.

J is TRBJ1-6 and V is TRBV6-5; TRBD1 aligns across 8 bases. V trimming: 6 bases; J trimming: 4 bases; junction bases outside the gene matches: 5. Per germline, CDR1 MNHEY and CDR2 SVGAGI. This CDR3 comprises 15 residues. The CDR3 sequence is CASSGTGQYNSPLHF. CDR3 sequence (DNA): TGTGCCAGCAGCGGGACAGGTCAATATAATTCACCCCTCCACTTT.

This clone was seen just once. V gene TRBV3-1 (or the pseudogene TRBV3-2) combines with J gene TRBJ2-7, with D possibly being TRBD2 (6 bases). The germline V and J ends were trimmed by 4 bases and 1 base, with 11 bases remaining between them. The CDR3 contains 14 residues. The germline CDR1 and CDR2 sequences are LGHDT and YNNKEL (reference sequence). The CDR3, as DNA: TGTGCCAGCAGCCTCCTTGGGACTTCCTACGAGCAGTACTTC. It specifies CASSLLGTSYEQYF.

This clone came up a few times. The chain joins TRBV25-1 to TRBJ1-2; a possible D gene is TRBD1 (5 bases). CDR1 MGHDK and CDR2 SYGVNS come from the germline V gene. The CDR3 is 16 amino acids. V lost 3 bases, J lost 6 bases, and 20 bases lay in between. This chain's CDR3 is CASSDSKFDRPNGYTF. For the CDR3, the DNA is TGTGCCAGCAGTGATTCTAAATTCGACAGACCCAATGGCTACACCTTC.

The chain employs TRBV30 and TRBJ1-2, with D unclear. The germline V gene has CDR1 GTSNPN and CDR2 SVGIG (reference sequence). V lost 3 bases, J lost 3 bases, and 8 bases lay in between. The CDR3 totals 12 residues. CDR3 DNA: TGTGCCTGGAGGGAGGGCCACTATGGCTACACCTTC. It is translated as CAWREGHYGYTF.

The chain recombines TRBV24-1 with TRBJ2-3; 8 positions agree with TRBD2. The V gene end was trimmed by 5 bases and the J gene end by 5 bases; junction bases not matched to a gene: 11. The CDR3 has 16 residues. The germline gives CDR1 KGHDR, CDR2 SFDVKD. The CDR3 region has the DNA TGTGCCACCAGTGGCGAAGCGGGAGCTCCGGGAGATACGCAGTATTTT. It is translated as CATSGEAGAPGDTQYF.

V usage is TRBV3-1 (or the pseudogene TRBV3-2) and J usage is TRBJ2-1; D is possibly TRBD2 (5 bases). The CDR3 totals 13 residues. V shed 1 base and J shed 6 bases, with 7 bases lying between them. Germline lookup yields CDR1 LGHDT and CDR2 YNNKEL (reference sequence). As DNA, the CDR3 is TGTGCCAGCAGCCAAGCGGGGAGCAATGAGCAGTTCTTC. Translation: CASSQAGSNEQFF.

The CDR3 DNA sequence: TGTGCCAGCAGCCACCCGACAGGGACCACTGAAGCTTTCTTT. It translates to CASSHPTGTTEAFF. The chain couples TRBV3-1 (or the pseudogene TRBV3-2) to TRBJ1-1, with 7 bases that match TRBD1. Trimming cost V 3 bases and J 4 bases; bases outside gene matches: 5. Germline V gene lookup returns CDR1 LGHDT and CDR2 YNNKEL (reference sequence). The CDR3 has 14 residues.

The chain is built from TRBV29-1 and TRBJ2-3; maybe TRBD1 (6 bases). The V end was cut by 7 bases, the J end by 0 bases, with 20 bases between. Germline assignment: CDR1 SQVTM and CDR2 ANQGSEA. This CDR3 has 16 residues. The CDR3 DNA sequence: TGCAGCGCTCGTGGCGCCGGGACACTCAGCACAGATACGCAGTATTTT. It codes for CSARGAGTLSTDTQYF.